The rows below give T cell receptor beta chains drawn from one sample of a study of response to subunit inactivated influenza vaccine. One entry per CDR3 protein, called by TCRdb with MiXCR from the RT-PCR reads. The repertoire consists of approximately 500,000 distinct CDR3 sequences, with approximately 15% occurring once and the leading ten covering roughly 11%. This specimen was PBMCs from blood, taken approximately 12 days after vaccination. Receptors originate from a man over 45 who received an inactivated influenza vaccine. Each CDR3 is given with its conserved first and last residue. A D gene is named only where the DNA matches it firmly. For some rows the clone size is stated as once, few or many, or as a class when expanded; others skip it.

d_call | cdr3_length | j_call | clone_size | v_call | cdr3_aa | cdr3_nt
TRBD1 | 14 | TRBJ1-2 | - | TRBV28 | CASSSGTGYYGYTF | TGTGCCAGCAGTTCCGGGACAGGTTACTATGGCTACACCTTC
TRBD2 | 14 | TRBJ2-3 | many | TRBV20-1 | CSAIIAGKPDTQYF | TGCAGTGCTATAATAGCGGGGAAACCAGATACGCAGTATTTT
TRBD2 | 15 | TRBJ2-3 | - | TRBV20-1 | CSAYVAGEGADTQYF | TGCAGTGCTTATGTAGCGGGAGAAGGAGCAGATACGCAGTATTTT
TRBD2 | 14 | TRBJ2-1 | few | TRBV5-1 | CASSHGGTYNEQFF | TGCGCCAGCTCCCACGGGGGGACCTACAATGAGCAGTTCTTC
- | 15 | TRBJ1-1 | few | TRBV6-2/TRBV6-3 | CASSFPGRMNTEAFF | TGTGCCAGCAGTTTCCCGGGGCGGATGAACACTGAAGCTTTCTTT
- | 13 | TRBJ2-7 | - | TRBV15 | CAISTGQGYEQYF | TGTGCCATCAGTACGGGTCAGGGCTACGAGCAGTACTTC
- | 14 | TRBJ2-2 | few | TRBV9 | CASTLAPTAGELFF | TGTGCCAGCACCCTGGCACCCACGGCCGGGGAGCTGTTTTTT
- | 13 | TRBJ1-2 | - | TRBV6-6 | CASSKQGSVGYTF | TGTGCCAGCAGTAAACAGGGTTCGGTTGGCTACACCTTC
- | 14 | TRBJ2-7 | few | TRBV7-2 | CASSLTGGKDEQYF | TGTGCCAGCAGCTTAACCGGGGGCAAGGACGAGCAGTACTTC
- | 12 | TRBJ2-3 | few | TRBV5-6 | CASSLDPDTQYF | TGTGCCAGCAGCTTAGATCCAGATACGCAGTATTTT
- | 13 | TRBJ2-1 | - | TRBV7-9 | CARGERGRDEQFF | TGTGCCCGCGGGGAGAGGGGGCGGGATGAGCAGTTCTTC
TRBD1 | 17 | TRBJ1-2 | few | TRBV14 | CASSQSAGTGQWYGYTF | TGTGCCAGCAGCCAGTCAGCCGGGACAGGGCAGTGGTATGGCTACACCTTC
- | 17 | TRBJ2-3 | - | TRBV7-6 | CASSPHKGGLITDTQYF | TGTGCCAGCAGCCCGCACAAAGGAGGGTTGATCACAGATACGCAGTATTTT
- | 14 | TRBJ2-1 | many | TRBV7-6 | CASSLDRQSNEQFF | TGTGCCAGCAGCTTAGATCGCCAGTCGAATGAGCAGTTCTTC
- | 19 | TRBJ1-2 | - | TRBV11-1 | CASSLGGRGPTPFNYGYTF | TGTGCCAGCAGCTTAGGGGGCAGGGGACCCACGCCTTTTAACTATGGCTACACCTTC
TRBD1 | 15 | TRBJ1-4 | few | TRBV5-1 | CASSRGTGGDEKLFF | TGCGCCAGCAGCCGGGGGACAGGGGGAGATGAAAAACTGTTTTTT
TRBD2 | 14 | TRBJ2-7 | - | TRBV28 | CASRTPSGSYEQYF | TGTGCCAGCAGGACTCCTAGCGGGAGTTACGAGCAGTACTTC
TRBD1 | 18 | TRBJ2-4 | - | TRBV6-5 | CASSYSGTGARAKNIQYF | TGTGCCAGCAGTTACTCCGGGACAGGGGCGCGAGCCAAAAACATTCAGTACTTC
- | 17 | TRBJ2-5 | - | TRBV23-1 | CASGRDGIVSPEETQYF | TGCGCCAGCGGTCGGGACGGGATCGTGTCCCCGGAAGAGACCCAGTACTTC
TRBD1 | 15 | TRBJ1-2 | few | TRBV24-1 | CATSDGQGGRYGYTF | TGTGCCACCAGTGACGGACAGGGGGGGAGGTATGGCTACACCTTC
- | 14 | TRBJ1-1 | many | TRBV20-1 | CSARDFRGGTEAFF | TGCAGTGCTAGAGATTTTAGGGGCGGCACTGAAGCTTTCTTT
TRBD2 | 20 | TRBJ2-3 | few | TRBV7-8 | CASSLAYRTSGGASTDTQYF | TGTGCCAGCAGCTTAGCCTATAGGACTAGCGGGGGGGCCAGCACAGATACGCAGTATTTT
- | 16 | TRBJ2-2 | few | TRBV11-3 | CASSHISGREAGELFF | TGTGCCAGCAGCCACATCTCGGGGCGGGAAGCCGGGGAGCTGTTTTTT
- | 10 | TRBJ2-1 | few | TRBV29-1 | CSVAGNEQFF | TGCAGCGTTGCCGGGAATGAGCAGTTCTTC
TRBD1 | 15 | TRBJ1-5 | - | TRBV20-1 | CSLVTGGKMNQPQHF | TGCAGTCTGGTCACAGGGGGGAAAATGAATCAGCCCCAGCATTTT
TRBD1 | 16 | TRBJ2-5 | - | TRBV3-1 | CASSSGTGAPQETQYF | TGTGCCAGCAGCTCCGGGACAGGGGCGCCCCAAGAGACCCAGTACTTC
TRBD2 | 16 | TRBJ2-5 | once | TRBV5-4 | CASSGPGTSGSKTQYF | TGTGCCAGCAGCGGCCCCGGGACTAGCGGGTCCAAGACCCAGTACTTC
- | 15 | TRBJ1-6 | many | TRBV12-3/TRBV12-4 | CASRQGSRGNSPLHF | TGTGCCAGCAGACAGGGTAGCAGGGGAAATTCACCCCTCCACTTT
TRBD1 | 14 | TRBJ2-7 | few | TRBV27 | CASSPTGSVLEQYF | TGTGCCAGCAGTCCGACAGGGAGTGTTCTCGAGCAGTACTTC
- | 14 | TRBJ1-4 | few | TRBV6-1 | CASSDGGLIEKLFF | TGTGCCAGCAGTGACGGGGGGCTTATTGAAAAACTGTTTTTT
TRBD2 | 13 | TRBJ2-7 | - | TRBV6-2/TRBV6-3 | CASLGLASYEQYF | TGTGCCAGCCTGGGACTAGCGTCGTACGAGCAGTACTTC